A single T cell receptor beta chain is shown here with its context. Its antigen specificity is not known. Base qualities are not at hand, and no much larger clone is one base apart. The data derive from a study of CD8 T cells in ankylosing spondylitis (dated by TCRdb to the late 2010s). Notes on the research overall: T cell receptor beta repertoires were profiled in healthy donors and ankylosing spondylitis patients so that disease-linked TCR variants could be found. The full study cohort was made up of about 25 ankylosing spondylitis patients and roughly 98 healthy donors. Peripheral blood was sampled, and synovial fluid was also collected from ankylosing spondylitis patients.

What the study reported, not specific to this receptor: Blood from ankylosing spondylitis patients appeared to be characterized by a TCR beta motif made up of under ten highly homologous amino acid variants. A CD8+ phenotype was shown by the disease-linked clones, which were found at relatively low frequencies in peripheral blood. The disease-linked clones were reported to be significantly enriched in matched synovial fluid samples from ankylosing spondylitis patients. Some TCR beta motif variants had previously been reported in synovial fluid and blood of reactive arthritis patients, which suggested common disease-initiation mechanisms.

This sample was sequenced with an Illumina HiSeq 2500. TCR beta libraries were prepared by quantitative 5'-RACE with molecular barcodes. As for how the authors treated the data: A new computational method, built on a probabilistic model of VDJ rearrangement, was used to identify disease-linked TCR variants. TCRdb handled the public reads itself, with Q25 trimming in fastp and clone calling in MiXCR, and kept productive beta chains. Duplicate CDR3 protein sequences are folded into a single record with the most common DNA and genes. V and J calls and clone size were set by TCRdb, not the authors. A total of 380,000 or so distinct CDR3 sequences appear in this sample, 20% to 25% of them only once. The biggest ten clones account for about an eighth of the sample. The V and J ends are trimmed by 1 base and 5 bases, leaving 12 bases between them. The CDR3 contains 15 residues, cysteine and phenylalanine counted. The only DNA kept is the CDR3, 45 bases in frame from the first base. Sequences SGHVS (CDR1) and FQNEAQ (CDR2) are obtained from the germline V gene.

Sequencing was done on a sample of blood, either unsorted or a sorted T cell fraction (not recorded which). The receptor's source is a male donor with ankylosing spondylitis or in good health (not recorded which). The rearranged chain carries TRBV7-8 and TRBJ1-5; tentative D gene TRBD1, with 6 bases matching. The CDR3 protein sequence reads: CASSLGGPPDQPQHF. The sequence in DNA is TGTGCCAGCAGCTTAGGGGGGCCTCCCGATCAGCCCCAGCATTTT.